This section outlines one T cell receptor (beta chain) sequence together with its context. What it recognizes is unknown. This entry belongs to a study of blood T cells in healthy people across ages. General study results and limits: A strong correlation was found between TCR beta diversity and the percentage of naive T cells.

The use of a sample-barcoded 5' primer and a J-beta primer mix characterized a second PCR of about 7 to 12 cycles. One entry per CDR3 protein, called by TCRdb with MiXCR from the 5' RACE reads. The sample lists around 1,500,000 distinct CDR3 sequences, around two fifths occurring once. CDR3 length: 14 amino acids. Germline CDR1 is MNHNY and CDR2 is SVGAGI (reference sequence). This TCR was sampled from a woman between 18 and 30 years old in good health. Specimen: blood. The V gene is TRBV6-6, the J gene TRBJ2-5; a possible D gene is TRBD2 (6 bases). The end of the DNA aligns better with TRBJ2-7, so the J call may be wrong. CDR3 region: CASSRGLRNYEQYF. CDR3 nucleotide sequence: TGTGCCAGCTCGCGGGGACTCCGAAACTACGAGCAGTACTTC.